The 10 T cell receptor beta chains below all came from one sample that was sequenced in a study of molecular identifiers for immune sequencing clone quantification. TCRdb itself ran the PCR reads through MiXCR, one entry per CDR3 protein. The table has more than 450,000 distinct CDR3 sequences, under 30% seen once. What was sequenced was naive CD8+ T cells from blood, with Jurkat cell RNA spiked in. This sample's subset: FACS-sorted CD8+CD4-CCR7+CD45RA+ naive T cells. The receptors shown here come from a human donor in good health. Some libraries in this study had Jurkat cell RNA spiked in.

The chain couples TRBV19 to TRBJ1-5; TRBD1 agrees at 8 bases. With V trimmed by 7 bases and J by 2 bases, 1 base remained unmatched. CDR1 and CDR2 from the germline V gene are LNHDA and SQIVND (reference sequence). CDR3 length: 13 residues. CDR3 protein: CASTGQGNQPQHF. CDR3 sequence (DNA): TGTGCCAGTACGGGACAGGGCAATCAGCCCCAGCATTTT.

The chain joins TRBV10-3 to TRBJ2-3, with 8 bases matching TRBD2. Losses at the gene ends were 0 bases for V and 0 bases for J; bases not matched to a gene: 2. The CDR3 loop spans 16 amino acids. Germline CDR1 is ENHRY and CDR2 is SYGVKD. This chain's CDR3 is CAISESPSGSTDTQYF. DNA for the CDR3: TGTGCCATCAGTGAGTCTCCTAGCGGGAGCACAGATACGCAGTATTTT.

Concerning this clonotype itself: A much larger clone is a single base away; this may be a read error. CDR3 region: CASSLGDRGSYNDQFF. As DNA, the CDR3 is TGTGCCAGCAGCTTAGGGGACAGGGGCTCCTACAATGATCAGTTCTTC. This rearrangement joins TRBV11-2 to TRBJ2-1; 10 nucleotides align to TRBD1. This CDR3 comprises 16 residues. Germline CDR1 SGHAT, CDR2 FQNNGV. Filled out from reference TRBV11-2 and TRBJ2-1, the complete variable domain reads EAGVAQSPRYKIIEKRQSVAFWCNPISGHATLYWYQQILGQGPKLLIQFQNNGVVDDSQLPKDRFSAERLKGVDSTLKIQPAKLEDSAVYLCASSLGDRGSYNDQFFGPGTRLTVL.

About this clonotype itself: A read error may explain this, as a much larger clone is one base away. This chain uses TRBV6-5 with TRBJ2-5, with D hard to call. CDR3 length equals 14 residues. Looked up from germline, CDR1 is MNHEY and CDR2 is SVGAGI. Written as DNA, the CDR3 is TGTGCCAGCAGTTACGGGCAGACCCAAGAGCCCCAGTACTTC. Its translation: CASSYGQTQEPQYF.

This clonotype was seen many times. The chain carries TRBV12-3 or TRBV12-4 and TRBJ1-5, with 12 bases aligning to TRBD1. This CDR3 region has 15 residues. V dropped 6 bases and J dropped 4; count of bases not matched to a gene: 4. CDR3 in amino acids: CASRPGQGANQPQHF. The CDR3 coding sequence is TGTGCCAGCAGGCCGGGACAGGGGGCTAATCAGCCCCAGCATTTT.

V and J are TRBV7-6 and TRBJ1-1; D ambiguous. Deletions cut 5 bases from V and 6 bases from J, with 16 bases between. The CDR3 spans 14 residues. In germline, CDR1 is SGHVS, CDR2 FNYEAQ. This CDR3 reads CASSLVGRNAEAFF. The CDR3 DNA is TGTGCCAGCAGCCTCGTCGGACGTAACGCTGAAGCTTTCTTT.

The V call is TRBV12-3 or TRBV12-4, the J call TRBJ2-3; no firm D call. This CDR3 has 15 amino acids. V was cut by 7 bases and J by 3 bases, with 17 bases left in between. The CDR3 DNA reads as TGTGCCAGCACCCCAGACGAGAGAGGTACAGATACGCAGTATTTT. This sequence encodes CASTPDERGTDTQYF.

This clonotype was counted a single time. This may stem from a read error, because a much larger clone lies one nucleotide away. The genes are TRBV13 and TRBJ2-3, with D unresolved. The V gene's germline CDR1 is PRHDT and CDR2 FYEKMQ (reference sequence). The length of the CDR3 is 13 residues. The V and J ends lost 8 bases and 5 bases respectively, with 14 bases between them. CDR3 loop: CASAPRWGDTQYF. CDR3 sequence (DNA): TGTGCCAGCGCCCCCCGGTGGGGAGATACGCAGTATTTT.

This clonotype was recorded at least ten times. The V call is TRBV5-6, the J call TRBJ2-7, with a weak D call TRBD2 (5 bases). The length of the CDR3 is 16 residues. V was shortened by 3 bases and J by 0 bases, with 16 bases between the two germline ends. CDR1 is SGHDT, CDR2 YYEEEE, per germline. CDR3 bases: TGTGCCAGCAGCTCCGTCGGACTCCCCAGCTCCTACGAGCAGTACTTC. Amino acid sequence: CASSSVGLPSSYEQYF.

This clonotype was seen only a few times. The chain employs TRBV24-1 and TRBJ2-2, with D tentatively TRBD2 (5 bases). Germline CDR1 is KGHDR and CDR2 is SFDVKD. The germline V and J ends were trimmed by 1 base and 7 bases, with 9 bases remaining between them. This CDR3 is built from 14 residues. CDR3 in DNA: TGTGCCACCAGTGATTTAGTGAGCGGCGGGGAGCTGTTTTTT. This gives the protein CATSDLVSGGELFF.